This paragraph covers one T cell receptor beta chain sequence. Its antigen is unidentified. A read error may be the cause here, since a much bigger clone is one base away. The data were produced by immunoSEQ multiplex PCR, yet TCRdb's version contains in-frame clones alone and is incomplete. Of 80,000 to 95,000 clones listed, about nine tenths are singletons. The data stem from a study of graft-versus-host responses after intestinal transplantation. About the research overall: Multivisceral, liver-intestinal, or isolated intestinal grafts went to recipients. For approximately three years after anti-thymocyte globulin induction, all recipients took tacrolimus and steroids.

CDR3 length equals 13 residues. CDR1 MNHEY and CDR2 SMNVEV come from the germline V gene (reference sequence). V was pared by 5 bases and J by 0 bases, with 4 bases between. The receptor comes from a human donor who received an intestinal transplant. The sequencing here drew on unstimulated CD8+ T cells sorted from spleen or lymph node cells, taken before intestinal transplant. The J gene is TRBJ2-2, the V gene TRBV27; no firm D call. In DNA form, the CDR3 reads TGTGCCAGCAGTCCAGCGAACACCGGGGAGCTGTTTTTT. It translates to CASSPANTGELFF.